Below, 28 T cell receptor beta chains from the same sample are listed, as sequenced in a study of T cell responses to AZD1222 COVID-19 vaccine. Profiled with immunoSEQ multiplex PCR; TCRdb holds only in-frame clones, not every one. Of about 100,000 clones listed, about 87% were seen once; the top ten hold about 1.7%. Here the sequenced sample was peripheral blood, taken on day 0 of AZD1222 vaccination. These receptor sequences come from an adult in good health.

The chain couples TRBV18 to TRBJ1-5; unclear D gene. The germline gives CDR1 KGHSH, CDR2 LQKENI. V was trimmed by 6 bases and J by 2 bases, leaving 17 bases between them. This CDR3 has 16 residues. The CDR3: CASSASARVGNQPQHF. CDR3 nucleotide sequence: TGTGCCAGCTCCGCGTCAGCACGGGTAGGCAATCAGCCCCAGCATTTT.

The chain carries TRBV7-9 and TRBJ2-3; no clear D. The ends were cut back, 8 bases at V and 2 bases at J, with 17 bases in the middle. The CDR3 totals 15 residues. CDR1 is SEHNR, CDR2 FQNEAQ, per germline (reference sequence). DNA of the CDR3: TGTGCCAGCCTTGGTCCTCTAGGGCCCACAGATACGCAGTATTTT. Protein product: CASLGPLGPTDTQYF. Full variable domain (rest looked up from reference TRBV7-9 and TRBJ2-3): DTGVSQNPRHKITKRGQNVTFRCDPISEHNRLYWYRQTLGQGPEFLTYFQNEAQLEKSRLLSDRFSAERPKGSFSTLEIQRTEQGDSAMYLCASLGPLGPTDTQYFGPGTRLTVL.

The chain recombines TRBV5-1 with TRBJ2-5; D is possibly TRBD2 (5 bases). The V and J ends lost 6 bases and 5 bases respectively, with 8 bases between them. The CDR3 covers 11 residues. Per germline, CDR1 SGHRS and CDR2 YFSETQ. CDR3 amino acids: CASKREETQYF. The CDR3, as DNA: TGCGCCAGCAAGAGGGAGGAGACCCAGTACTTC.

CDR3 sequence reads: CASSFFRGGWNTEAFF. In DNA, the CDR3 is TGTGCCAGCAGCTTTTTCCGTGGGGGCTGGAACACTGAAGCTTTCTTT. The chain links TRBV7-9 to TRBJ1-1; TRBD1 is a possible D gene (6 bases). From germline, CDR1 is SEHNR and CDR2 FQNEAQ (reference sequence). V lost 3 bases to trimming and J lost 1 base, with 15 bases between them. The CDR3 is 16 amino acids. The variable domain in full, completed from reference TRBV7-9 and TRBJ1-1, reads DTGVSQNPRHKITKRGQNVTFRCDPISEHNRLYWYRQTLGQGPEFLTYFQNEAQLEKSRLLSDRFSAERPKGSFSTLEIQRTEQGDSAMYLCASSFFRGGWNTEAFFGQGTRLTVV.

The chain combines TRBV4-2 with TRBJ2-1; a weak D match, TRBD1 (6 bases). The CDR3 sequence is 16 residues long. V was shortened by 2 bases and J by 4 bases, with 15 bases between the two germline ends. The germline CDR1 and CDR2 sequences are LGHNA and YNFKEQ. The CDR3 DNA is TGTGCCAGCAGCCAATCCCCAGGGGACGGATACAATGAGCAGTTCTTC. It codes for CASSQSPGDGYNEQFF.

The CDR3 coding sequence is TGTGCCAGCAGCTGGGGGGGGAGTGCTGAGCAGTTCTTC. As protein: CASSWGGSAEQFF. The chain is built from TRBV7-9 and TRBJ2-1; TRBD2 matches 7 bases. The V gene end was trimmed by 4 bases and the J gene end by 9 bases; junction bases not matched to a gene: 6. Germline CDR1 reads SEHNR; CDR2 reads FQNEAQ (reference sequence). This CDR3 has 13 residues.

This chain connects TRBV7-3 to TRBJ1-1; TRBD1 agrees at 7 bases. The junction had 8 bases not matched to a gene; V was cut back by 5 bases and J by 5 bases. CDR3 size: 14 residues. The germline gives CDR1 SGHTA, CDR2 FQGTGA. The CDR3 loop reads CASSIQGSGTEAFF. In nucleotides, the CDR3 is TGTGCCAGCAGCATACAGGGGTCGGGGACTGAAGCTTTCTTT.

The chain links TRBV5-1 to TRBJ1-2, with D tentatively TRBD1 (5 bases). Trimming cost V 0 bases and J 5 bases, with 11 bases left between them. In germline, CDR1 is SGHRS, CDR2 YFSETQ. The CDR3 is made up of 14 amino acids. The CDR3 DNA is TGCGCCAGCAGCTTGGGGGACCGGAATTATGGCTACACCTTC. Translating it yields CASSLGDRNYGYTF.

The V and J genes are TRBV7-3 and TRBJ2-3, with no clear D. V lost 1 base to trimming and J lost 3 bases, with 8 bases between them. The germline gives CDR1 SGHTA, CDR2 FQGTGA. The CDR3 has 14 residues. The CDR3 is CASSLNPVTDTQYF. The DNA of the CDR3 is TGTGCCAGCAGCTTAAACCCCGTGACAGATACGCAGTATTTT.

V is TRBV28 and J is TRBJ1-2; D remains unclear. The germline V and J ends were trimmed by 9 bases and 5 bases, with 7 bases remaining between them. The CDR3 is 10 amino acids. The germline gives CDR1 MDHEN, CDR2 SYDVKM. The CDR3 nucleotides are TGTGCCAGTCAGAGGTATGGCTACACCTTC. Its translation: CASQRYGYTF.

This clone was observed a single time. The CDR3 DNA is TGTGCCAGTAGTATCTCTCTGGGCGTATACTATGGCTACACCTTC. Translation gives CASSISLGVYYGYTF. This chain joins TRBV19 and TRBJ1-2, with D unclear. The germline V and J ends were trimmed by 3 bases and 3 bases, with 14 bases remaining between them. The CDR3 covers 15 residues. Germline-derived CDR1 and CDR2 are LNHDA and SQIVND (reference sequence).

The chain combines TRBV7-2 with TRBJ1-5; unclear D gene. Trimming took off 3 bases at V and 4 bases at J, with 4 bases between the two ends. The CDR3 contains 12 residues. Germline V lookup: CDR1 SGHTA, CDR2 FQGNSA. The DNA of the CDR3 is TGTGCCAGCAGCTTTTTAAATCAGCCCCAGCATTTT. This encodes CASSFLNQPQHF.

The chain has TRBV28 and TRBJ1-5, with D possibly matching TRBD1 (5 bases). This CDR3 has 15 residues. Germline V lookup: CDR1 MDHEN, CDR2 SYDVKM. The V and J ends lost 1 base and 9 bases respectively, with 16 bases between them. Here the CDR3 DNA reads TGTGCCAGCAGTTTATTATCGTCCAAGAGGGGGCCCCAGCATTTT. This codes for CASSLLSSKRGPQHF.

This clone was picked up one time. J is TRBJ1-1 and V is TRBV19, with no clear D. CDR3 length: 13 amino acids. Germline loops: CDR1 LNHDA, CDR2 SQIVND (reference sequence). Trimming cost V 6 bases and J 4 bases, with 12 bases left between them. This chain's CDR3 is CASRNPTPTEAFF. The DNA of the CDR3 is TGTGCCAGTAGAAATCCGACACCCACTGAAGCTTTCTTT.

This chain links TRBV30 with TRBJ1-1; weak D call: TRBD1 (5 bases). Germline CDR1 and CDR2: GTSNPN and SVGIG (reference sequence). CDR3 length equals 13 residues. Trimming took off 2 bases at V and 8 bases at J, with 15 bases between the two ends. The CDR3: CAWSIRDSTEAFF. In DNA form, the CDR3 reads TGTGCCTGGAGTATTAGAGACAGCACCGAAGCTTTCTTT. The variable domain in full, completed from reference TRBV30 and TRBJ1-1, reads SQTIHQWPATLVQPVGSPLSLECTVEGTSNPNLYWYRQAAGRGLQLLFYSVGIGQISSEVPQNLSASRPQDRQFILSSKKLLLSDSGFYLCAWSIRDSTEAFFGQGTRLTVV.

V usage is TRBV27 and J usage is TRBJ2-5, with 7 positions matching TRBD1. This CDR3 is 16 amino acids long. Trimming took 3 bases from V and 1 from J; bases not matched to a gene: 8. CDR1 MNHEY and CDR2 SMNVEV come from the germline V gene (reference sequence). CDR3 sequence: CASSLGTGTVQETQYF. The CDR3 DNA reads TGTGCCAGCAGTTTGGGGACCGGGACAGTCCAAGAGACCCAGTACTTC.

This chain joins TRBV9 and TRBJ1-2; a weak D match, TRBD1 (6 bases). The CDR3 runs to 15 residues. V lost 3 bases and J 4 bases, leaving 16 bases between the germline ends. The germline CDR1 and CDR2 sequences are SGDLS and YYNGEE. CDR3 sequence (DNA): TGTGCCAGCAGCGGTGGGGGGGGCTCGCCCTATGGCTACACCTTC. This sequence encodes CASSGGGGSPYGYTF.

J is TRBJ2-6 and V is TRBV4-3, with 7 bases matching TRBD1. The V gene end was trimmed by 3 bases and the J gene end by 4 bases; junction bases not matched to a gene: 6. The CDR3 sequence is 16 residues long. Germline lookup yields CDR1 LGHNA and CDR2 YSLEER. This chain's CDR3 is CASSQETGAGANVLTF. CDR3 DNA sequence: TGCGCCAGCAGCCAGGAAACAGGGGCCGGGGCCAACGTCCTGACTTTC.

The rearrangement uses TRBV11-3 and TRBJ2-7, with D maybe TRBD2 (6 bases). Trimming cost V 1 base and J 2 bases, with 21 bases left between them. The CDR3 loop spans 18 amino acids. From germline, CDR1 is SGHNT and CDR2 YENEEA. The CDR3 reads CASSLAVGGAGLAYEQYF. For the CDR3, the DNA is TGTGCCAGCAGCTTAGCGGTCGGGGGTGCGGGCCTCGCCTACGAGCAGTACTTC. Complete variable domain (other parts from reference TRBV11-3 and TRBJ2-7): EAGVVQSPRYKIIEKKQPVAFWCNPISGHNTLYWYLQNLGQGPELLIRYENEEAVDDSQLPKDRFSAERLKGVDSTLKIQPAELGDSAVYLCASSLAVGGAGLAYEQYFGPGTRLTVT.

The chain employs TRBV7-2 and TRBJ2-5, with 8 bases identical to TRBD1. J lost 3 bases, V lost 5 bases, and 5 bases had no gene match. This CDR3 has 14 residues. Germline loops: CDR1 SGHTA, CDR2 FQGNSA. Here the CDR3 DNA reads TGTGCCAGCAGCCTAGGGGACAGGAAAGAGACCCAGTACTTC. Translating it yields CASSLGDRKETQYF.

The V and J genes are TRBV10-3 and TRBJ2-7, with D possibly TRBD2 on 6 matching bases. Germline CDR1 and CDR2: ENHRY and SYGVKD. The CDR3 consists of 14 residues. V lost 5 bases and J lost 0, with 11 bases in between. The CDR3 DNA sequence: TGTGCCATCAGTCCGGGACTCTCCTCCTACGAGCAGTACTTC. The encoded protein is CAISPGLSSYEQYF.

The chain is built from TRBV10-2 and TRBJ1-1; D remains ambiguous. The length of the CDR3 is 13 residues. The germline gives CDR1 WSHSY, CDR2 SAAADI. Trimming took off 7 bases at V and 13 bases at J, with 22 bases between the two ends. The DNA for the CDR3 is TGCGCCAGCACCCTTTCACTGGGGTCTGGCGGTTTCTTT. Amino acids: CASTLSLGSGGFF.

The V and J genes are TRBV5-1 and TRBJ2-5; the match to TRBD1 covers 7 bases. V lost 4 bases and J lost 2; bases outside the gene matches: 11. The length of the CDR3 is 16 residues. Germline V gene data show CDR1 as SGHRS and CDR2 as YFSETQ. CDR3 coding DNA: TGCGCCAGCAGCCAAACGGGACAGCCTCTGCAAGAGACCCAGTACTTC. Encoded protein: CASSQTGQPLQETQYF.

The chain couples TRBV25-1 to TRBJ1-1; no clear D. CDR3 length: 12 residues. Germline-derived CDR1 and CDR2 are MGHDK and SYGVNS. V lost 1 base and J 4 bases, leaving 4 bases between the germline ends. The CDR3 DNA reads as TGTGCCAGCAGTGAATCGGGCACTGAAGCTTTCTTT. Translated, it gives CASSESGTEAFF.

The CDR3 DNA reads as TGTGCCAGCAGCCGATGGGGACTAGCGGGATCTGCCGGGGAGCTGTTTTTT. As protein: CASSRWGLAGSAGELFF. The rearrangement uses TRBV5-4 and TRBJ2-2, with 13 bases identical to TRBD2. The V gene end was trimmed by 4 bases and the J gene end by 6 bases; junction bases not matched to a gene: 9. The CDR3 is 17 amino acids. The germline V gene encodes CDR1 SGHNT and CDR2 YYREEE (reference sequence).

This clone was seen more than once but under ten times. The chain combines TRBV7-8 with TRBJ1-3; D is unclear. Trimming cost V 1 base and J 4 bases, with 11 bases left between them. CDR1 is SGHVS and CDR2 is FQNEAQ in the germline V gene. The CDR3 loop spans 15 amino acids. The chain's CDR3 is CASSLVPAQGNTIYF. In DNA form, the CDR3 reads TGTGCCAGCAGCTTAGTTCCAGCGCAGGGAAACACCATATATTTT.

The chain couples TRBV14 to TRBJ2-7, with 7 nucleotides matching TRBD2. CDR1 is SGHDN, CDR2 FVKESK, per germline. After removal of 3 bases from V and 5 bases from J, the junction contained 13 bases not matched to a gene. This CDR3 has 16 residues. The CDR3 nucleotides are TGTGCCAGCAGCCAGTCGGGAGCGGGGAGGAAAGACGAGCAGTACTTC. This translates into CASSQSGAGRKDEQYF.

The chain recombines TRBV11-2 with TRBJ1-2; 10 bases map to TRBD1. CDR3 length: 16 residues. The germline V gene encodes CDR1 SGHAT and CDR2 FQNNGV. With 4 bases clipped from V and 1 base from J, the junction kept 6 bases outside the gene matches. The CDR3 loop reads CASSSSGQGYNYGYTF. The DNA for the CDR3 is TGTGCCAGCAGCTCCTCGGGACAGGGGTATAACTATGGCTACACCTTC.